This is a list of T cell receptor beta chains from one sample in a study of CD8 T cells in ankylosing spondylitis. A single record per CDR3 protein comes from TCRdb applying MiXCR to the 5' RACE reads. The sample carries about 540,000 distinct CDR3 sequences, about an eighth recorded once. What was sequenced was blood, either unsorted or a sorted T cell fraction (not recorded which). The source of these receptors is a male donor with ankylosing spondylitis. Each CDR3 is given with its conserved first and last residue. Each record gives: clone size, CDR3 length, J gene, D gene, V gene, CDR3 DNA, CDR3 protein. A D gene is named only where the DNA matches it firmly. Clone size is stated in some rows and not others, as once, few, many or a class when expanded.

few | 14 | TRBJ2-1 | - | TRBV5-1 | TGCGCCAGCAGCCCGGGGCATTTTGGGGGTGAGCAGTTCTTC | CASSPGHFGGEQFF
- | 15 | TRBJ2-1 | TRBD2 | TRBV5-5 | TGTGCCAGCAGCTTGGCGCTAGCGGCTTACAATGAGCAGTTCTTC | CASSLALAAYNEQFF
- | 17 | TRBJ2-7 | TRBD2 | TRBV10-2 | TGCGCCAGCAGTGATCCTAGCGGGAGGGCCCAATCCTACGAGCAGTACTTC | CASSDPSGRAQSYEQYF
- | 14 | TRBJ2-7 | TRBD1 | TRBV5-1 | TGCGCCAGCAGCTTGGGGGACAGGACCTACGAGCAGTACTTC | CASSLGDRTYEQYF
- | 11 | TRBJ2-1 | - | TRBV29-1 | TGCAGCGTTTTGTTCTACAATGAGCAGTTCTTC | CSVLFYNEQFF
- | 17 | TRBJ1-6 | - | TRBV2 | TGTGCCAGCTCCCGGGGGGCCTTAAGGGCCTATAATTCACCCCTCCACTTT | CASSRGALRAYNSPLHF
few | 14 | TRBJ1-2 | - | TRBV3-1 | TGTGCCAGCAGCCAAGAATCCAGTAACTATGGCTACACCTTC | CASSQESSNYGYTF
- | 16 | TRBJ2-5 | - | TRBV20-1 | TGCAGTGCTAGAAAAGCGCCCCCAGGGTATAGGGAGACCCAGTACTTC | CSARKAPPGYRETQYF
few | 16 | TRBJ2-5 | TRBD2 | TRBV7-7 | TGTGCCAGCAGCTGGGGACTAGCGGAGGGTAAAGAGACCCAGTACTTC | CASSWGLAEGKETQYF
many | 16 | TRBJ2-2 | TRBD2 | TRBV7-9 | TGTGCCAGCAGCTTACTAGCGGGAGTGAACACCGGGGAGCTGTTTTTT | CASSLLAGVNTGELFF
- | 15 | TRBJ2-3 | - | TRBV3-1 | TGTGCCTGCAGCAAACCCGTTCCTAGCACAGATACGCAGTATTTT | CACSKPVPSTDTQYF
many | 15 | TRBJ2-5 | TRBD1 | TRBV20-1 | TGCAGTGCTAGTATCGCGTGGGGACAGCAAGAGACCCAGTACTTC | CSASIAWGQQETQYF
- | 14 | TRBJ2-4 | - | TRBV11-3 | TGTGCCAGCAGCCAGGACTCAGCCAAAAACATTCAGTACTTC | CASSQDSAKNIQYF
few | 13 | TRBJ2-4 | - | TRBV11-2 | TGTGCCAGCAGCTTTGAGGAAAAAAACATTCAGTACTTC | CASSFEEKNIQYF
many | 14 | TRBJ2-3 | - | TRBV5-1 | TGCGCCAGCAGCTTGGAGGACAATGAAGATACGCAGTATTTT | CASSLEDNEDTQYF
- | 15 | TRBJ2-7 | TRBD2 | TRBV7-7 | TGTGCCAGCAGCCCGGGGGGGACTAGGCTATACGAGCAGTACTTC | CASSPGGTRLYEQYF
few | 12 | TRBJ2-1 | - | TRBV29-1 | TGCAGCGTTGCGCGACCACCTGGCGAGCAGTTCTTC | CSVARPPGEQFF
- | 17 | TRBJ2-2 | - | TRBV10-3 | TGTGCCATCAGTGAGTCCTTCGTCGCAGCGAACACCGGGGAGCTGTTTTTT | CAISESFVAANTGELFF
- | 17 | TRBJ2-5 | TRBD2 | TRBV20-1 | TGCAGTGCTACGACTAGCGGGAGGTCCTCTATATCAGAGACCCAGTACTTC | CSATTSGRSSISETQYF
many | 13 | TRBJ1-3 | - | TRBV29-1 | TGCAGCGTTGAAATGTTTGAGGGAAACACCATATATTTT | CSVEMFEGNTIYF
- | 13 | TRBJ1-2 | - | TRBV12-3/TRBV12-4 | TGTGCCAGCAGTTTAAAATCCGGGTATGGCTACACCTTC | CASSLKSGYGYTF
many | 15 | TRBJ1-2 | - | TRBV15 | TGTGCCACCAGCAGAGATTGGACGGGGGTTGGTGGCTACACCTTC | CATSRDWTGVGGYTF
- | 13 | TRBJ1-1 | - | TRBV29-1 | TGCAGCGTTGTATACACACCGGGCACTGAAGCTTTCTTT | CSVVYTPGTEAFF
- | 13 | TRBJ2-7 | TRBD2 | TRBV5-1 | TGCGCCAGCAGCGCGGGACTAGCCGTCGAGCAGTACTTC | CASSAGLAVEQYF
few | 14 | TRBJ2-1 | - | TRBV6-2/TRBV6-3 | TGTGCCAGCAGTCCCGGGAGCATAAACGGTGAGCAGTTCTTC | CASSPGSINGEQFF
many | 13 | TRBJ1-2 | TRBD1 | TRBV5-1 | TGCGCCAGCAGCGCGACAGGGGGGGATGGCTACACCTTC | CASSATGGDGYTF
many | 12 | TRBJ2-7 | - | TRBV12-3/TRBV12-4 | TGTGCCAGCGAGGGAAACTCCTACGAGCAGTACTTC | CASEGNSYEQYF
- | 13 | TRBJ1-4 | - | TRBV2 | TGTGCCAGCAAACAGGTCTCTAATGAAAAACTGTTTTTT | CASKQVSNEKLFF
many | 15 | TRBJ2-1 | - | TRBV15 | TGTGCCACCAGCAGAGATCTAGCGCCCTACAATGAGCAGTTCTTC | CATSRDLAPYNEQFF
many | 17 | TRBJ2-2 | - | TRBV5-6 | TGTGCCAGCAGCCCGGTCAGAGGGAGGACGGCGGCCGGGGAGCTGTTTTTT | CASSPVRGRTAAGELFF
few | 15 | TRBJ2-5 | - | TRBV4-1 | TGCGCCAGCAGCCAAGGGACACGACGCGGGGAGACCCAGTACTTC | CASSQGTRRGETQYF
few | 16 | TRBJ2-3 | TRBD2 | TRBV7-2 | TGTGCCAGCAGCTTGACTAGCGGGAGGAGTTCAGATACGCAGTATTTT | CASSLTSGRSSDTQYF
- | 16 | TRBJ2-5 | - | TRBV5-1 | TGCGCCAGCAGCTTGGAGGGACCCCCTGTCCAAGAGACCCAGTACTTC | CASSLEGPPVQETQYF
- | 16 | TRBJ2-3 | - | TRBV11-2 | TGTGCCAGCAGCCTCCCCTTCGGGTGGGGAACAGATACGCAGTATTTT | CASSLPFGWGTDTQYF
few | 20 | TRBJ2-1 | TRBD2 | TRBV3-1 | TGTGCCAGCAGCCAATTCCGGGCTAATAGCGGGAGTGAAAAGCTACACGAGCAGTTCTTC | CASSQFRANSGSEKLHEQFF
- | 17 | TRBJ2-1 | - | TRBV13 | TGTGCCAGCAGCTACGATATGGCCATCGCCCCGATGAATGAGCAGTTCTTC | CASSYDMAIAPMNEQFF
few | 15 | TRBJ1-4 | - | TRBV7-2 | TGTGCCAGCAGCCCGGTCTATGGCACTAATGAAAAACTGTTTTTT | CASSPVYGTNEKLFF
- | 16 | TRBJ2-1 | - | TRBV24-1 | TGTGCCACCAGTGACCCTGAAAGGGGGAGGTTGGATGAGCAGTTCTTC | CATSDPERGRLDEQFF
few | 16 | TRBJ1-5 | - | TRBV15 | TGTGCCACCAGCAGAGATGGGCTCCTTAGCAATCAGCCCCAGCATTTT | CATSRDGLLSNQPQHF
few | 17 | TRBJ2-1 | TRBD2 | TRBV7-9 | TGTGCCAGCCGACCTTGGGGCATGCTAGCGGGAGTCAATGAGCAGTTCTTC | CASRPWGMLAGVNEQFF
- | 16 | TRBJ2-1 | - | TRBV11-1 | TGTGCCAGCAGCCCTCCGGGCCCTCGCGCTAGGGGAGAGCAGTTCTTC | CASSPPGPRARGEQFF
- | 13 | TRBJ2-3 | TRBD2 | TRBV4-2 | TGTGCCAGCAGCCAAGCCGGCGGGAGGGACTTGTATTTT | CASSQAGGRDLYF
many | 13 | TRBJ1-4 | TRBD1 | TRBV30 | TGTGCCTGTAACCTCGGGACAGGTGAAAAACTGTTTTTT | CACNLGTGEKLFF
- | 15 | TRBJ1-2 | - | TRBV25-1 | TGTGCCAGCAGTCCCACCATAGGGGCGTCCTATGGCTACACCTTC | CASSPTIGASYGYTF
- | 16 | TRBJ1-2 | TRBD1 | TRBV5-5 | TGTGCCAGCAGCTTGGATCCGGGACAGGGGACGAAAGGCTACACCTTC | CASSLDPGQGTKGYTF
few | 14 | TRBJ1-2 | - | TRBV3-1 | TGTGCCAGCAGCCAAGAGCAGGGCGGCTATGGCTACACCTTC | CASSQEQGGYGYTF
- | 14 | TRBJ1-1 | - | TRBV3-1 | TGTGCCAGCAGCTCCTCCGCTGGGGGCCAAACGGCTTTCTTT | CASSSSAGGQTAFF
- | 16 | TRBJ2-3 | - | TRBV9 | TGTGCCAGCAGCGTAGCCCACCGACAGTCCGAGGATACGCAGTATTTT | CASSVAHRQSEDTQYF
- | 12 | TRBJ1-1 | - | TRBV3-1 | TGTGCCAGCGGGGGGCTGGAAACTGAAGCTTTCTTT | CASGGLETEAFF
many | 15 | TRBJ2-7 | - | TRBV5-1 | TGCGCCAGCAGCTTGGACAGGATTACCTCCTACGAGCAGTACTTC | CASSLDRITSYEQYF
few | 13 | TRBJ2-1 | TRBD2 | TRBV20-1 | TGCAGTGCTTCGGTAGCGGGAGGGTATGAGCAGTTCTTC | CSASVAGGYEQFF
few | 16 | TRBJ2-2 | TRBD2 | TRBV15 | TGTGCCACCAGCAGGGGACTAGCGGCGATCACCGGGGAGCTGTTTTTT | CATSRGLAAITGELFF
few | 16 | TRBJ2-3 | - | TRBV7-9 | TGTGCCAGCAGCTTAGGACGGGACTGGGTGGAAGATACGCAGTATTTT | CASSLGRDWVEDTQYF
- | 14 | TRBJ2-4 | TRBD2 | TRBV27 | TGTGCCAGCAGCGTAGCGGGAGGGGGAAACATTCAGTACTTC | CASSVAGGGNIQYF
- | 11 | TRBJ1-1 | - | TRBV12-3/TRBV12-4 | TGTGCCAGCAGTTTTCTCCAGCAAGCTTTCTTT | CASSFLQQAFF
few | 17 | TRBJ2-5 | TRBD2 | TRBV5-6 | TGTGCCAGCAACGAGCCGGGACTAGCGGGAGTGAGAGAGACCCAGTACTTC | CASNEPGLAGVRETQYF
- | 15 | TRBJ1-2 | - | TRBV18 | TGTGCCAGCTCACCCTCTACAGCTTCTAACTATGGCTACACCTTC | CASSPSTASNYGYTF